Listed here are 27 T cell receptor beta chains from one sample, sequenced in a study of blood T cell repertoires in COVID-19. Generated by immunoSEQ multiplex PCR, the TCRdb table keeps only in-frame clones and is missing some. The data contain more than 150,000 clones, 75% to 90% of them seen just once; the ten biggest clones take up under 0.75%. Sequenced material: peripheral blood. These receptor sequences come from a man between 60 and 70 years old with acute or convalescent COVID-19.

The rearrangement links TRBV12-3 or TRBV12-4 to TRBJ1-2, with a weak D call TRBD1 (5 bases). There are 13 residues in the CDR3. V lost 0 bases and J lost 3, with 5 bases in between. The CDR3: CASSLAGDYGYTF. The DNA of the CDR3 is TGTGCCAGCAGTTTAGCAGGGGACTATGGCTACACCTTC.

The chain has TRBV25-1 and TRBJ2-1; 13 bases agree with TRBD2. The V and J ends lost 3 bases and 0 bases, in that order; junction bases with no gene match: 2. CDR3 length: 17 residues. Germline V gene sequence: CDR1 MGHDK, CDR2 SYGVNS. CDR3 nucleotides: TGTGCCAGCAGTGACACTAGCGGGGGGGCCTCCTACAATGAGCAGTTCTTC. It codes for CASSDTSGGASYNEQFF.

CDR3 loop: CASSLILGTNYGYTF. CDR3 bases: TGTGCCAGCAGTTTAATACTGGGCACTAACTATGGCTACACCTTC. The chain uses TRBV28 and TRBJ1-2; D is unresolved. The CDR3 is made up of 15 amino acids. CDR1 is MDHEN, CDR2 SYDVKM, per germline. Trimming removed 2 bases from V and 0 bases from J, with 10 bases in between.

This clone was seen more than once but under ten times. The J gene is TRBJ1-4, the V gene TRBV29-1; D not resolved. Germline V gives CDR1 SQVTM, CDR2 ANQGSEA. The CDR3 sequence is 12 residues long. V was trimmed by 3 bases and J by 3 bases, leaving 5 bases between them. The CDR3 is CSVDNSNEKLFF. DNA for the CDR3: TGCAGCGTTGATAACTCTAATGAAAAACTGTTTTTT.

This clone was counted only a few times. J is TRBJ2-5 and V is TRBV24-1, with a tentative D call TRBD1 (5 bases). In germline, CDR1 is KGHDR, CDR2 SFDVKD. Trimming stripped 4 bases from V and 9 bases from J, with 17 bases between. The CDR3 sequence is 14 residues long. CDR3 sequence reads: CATSDSGRTTAQYF. CDR3 DNA: TGTGCCACCAGTGACTCAGGACGGACAACGGCCCAGTACTTC.

Details on this clone: The identical CDR3 is also encoded by other nucleotide sequences in the sample. V is TRBV27 and J is TRBJ2-2; TRBD1 matches 8 bases. After removal of 6 bases from V and 8 bases from J, the junction contained 5 bases not matched to a gene. Germline CDR1 and CDR2: MNHEY and SMNVEV (reference sequence). This CDR3 contains 13 residues. The CDR3 region has the DNA TGTGCCAGCAGGTTGCAGGGGGCAGGGGAGCTGTTTTTT. Amino acids: CASRLQGAGELFF.

The rearrangement joins TRBV11-1 to TRBJ2-7; a possible D gene is TRBD2 (6 bases). The CDR3 has 16 residues. Germline lookup yields CDR1 SGHAT and CDR2 FQDESV (reference sequence). The germline V and J ends were trimmed by 1 base and 3 bases, with 16 bases remaining between them. In DNA, the CDR3 is TGTGCCAGCAGCTTAGGTGTCCCGGGACTCAACTACGAGCAGTACTTC. This gives the protein CASSLGVPGLNYEQYF.

This chain uses TRBV6-1 with TRBJ2-7; D is possibly TRBD1 (6 bases). V shed 1 base and J shed 3 bases, with 10 bases lying between them. This CDR3 spans 14 amino acids. Looked up from germline, CDR1 is MNHNS and CDR2 is SASEGT. CDR3 in DNA: TGTGCCAGCAGTGAAGACAGGGCCCGCTACGAGCAGTACTTC. The encoded protein is CASSEDRARYEQYF.

This clone was recorded once. The V and J genes are TRBV6-2 or TRBV6-3 and TRBJ1-1; weak D call: TRBD1 (5 bases). The V and J ends lost 5 bases and 11 bases respectively, with 15 bases between them. CDR3 size: 12 residues. The germline CDR1 and CDR2 sequences are MNHEY and SVGEGT. CDR3 protein: CASSLGTLEAFF. The DNA of the CDR3 is TGTGCCAGCAGTCTGGGGACTCTCGAGGCTTTCTTT.

This chain links TRBV5-1 with TRBJ1-3; 7 bases line up with TRBD1. Unmatched junction bases numbered 4, after V lost 4 bases and J lost 0 bases. From germline, CDR1 is SGHRS and CDR2 YFSETQ. The CDR3 loop spans 15 amino acids. CDR3 region: CASSPGGRSGNTIYF. The CDR3 nucleotides are TGCGCCAGCAGCCCAGGGGGACGCTCTGGAAACACCATATATTTT.

V usage is TRBV28 and J usage is TRBJ2-1, with 8 bases matching TRBD2. Germline CDR1 is MDHEN and CDR2 is SYDVKM. V shed 5 bases and J 6 bases; nucleotides not matched to a gene: 9. This CDR3 contains 15 residues. The CDR3 DNA is TGTGCCAGCAGTATAGGGGCGGGAGGACCCAATGAGCAGTTCTTC. Protein sequence: CASSIGAGGPNEQFF.

The chain uses TRBV1 and TRBJ1-5; the table names TRBD1, a call not compared with the DNA. TRBV1 corresponds to a pseudogene. The CDR3 loop spans 15 amino acids. CDR3 coding DNA: TGCACCAGCAGCCTGGACAGGGTGGGTAATCAGCCCCAGCATTTT. This codes for CTSSLDRVGNQPQHF.

Written as DNA, the CDR3 is TGTGCCAGCAGCTCCTTCTCCGGGACTGCCGTGACAGATACGCAGTATTTT. This sequence encodes CASSSFSGTAVTDTQYF. The chain links TRBV7-2 to TRBJ2-3; tentatively, D is TRBD2 (6 bases). The CDR3 is 17 amino acids. V shed 4 bases and J shed 3 bases, with 20 bases lying between them. Germline V gives CDR1 SGHTA, CDR2 FQGNSA.

The CDR3 sequence: CATSRDGAEKLFF. The CDR3 nucleotides read TGTGCCACCAGCAGAGATGGGGCTGAAAAACTGTTTTTT. V is TRBV15 and J is TRBJ1-4, with D perhaps matching TRBD1 (5 bases). CDR3 length equals 13 residues. V lost 0 bases and J lost 7, with 6 bases in between. Germline CDR1 and CDR2: LNHNV and YYDKDF (reference sequence).

The V call is TRBV2, the J call TRBJ2-7; 11 positions match TRBD1. Germline CDR1 SNHLY, CDR2 FYNNEI. The CDR3 extends over 16 amino acids. The trim removed 6 bases at V and 3 bases at J, leaving 10 bases unmatched. DNA of the CDR3: TGTGCCAGCAGGGCCACCGGGACAGGGGGGGACTACGAGCAGTACTTC. It codes for CASRATGTGGDYEQYF.

CDR3 loop: CASSLEGQGDEQYF. Written as DNA, the CDR3 is TGTGCCAGCAGCTTGGAGGGACAGGGTGACGAGCAGTACTTC. The chain employs TRBV7-9 and TRBJ2-7, with 9 positions matching TRBD1. Germline CDR1 SEHNR, CDR2 FQNEAQ (reference sequence). The V and J ends lost 3 bases and 5 bases, in that order; junction bases with no gene match: 5. The CDR3 is 14 residues long.

The chain recombines TRBV28 with TRBJ1-5, with 10 bases fitting TRBD1. CDR3 size: 15 residues. V was clipped by 5 bases and J by 0 bases; unmatched bases: 1. The V gene's germline CDR1 is MDHEN and CDR2 SYDVKM. CDR3 nucleotides: TGTGCCAGCAGTGGGGACAGGGGTAGCAATCAGCCCCAGCATTTT. Protein sequence: CASSGDRGSNQPQHF.

The J gene is TRBJ2-7, the V gene TRBV7-2; 8 nucleotides line up with TRBD1. This CDR3 region has 13 residues. J gave up 3 bases and V 4 bases, and 2 bases lay outside the gene matches. CDR1 and CDR2 from the germline V gene are SGHTA and FQGNSA. As DNA, the CDR3 is TGTGCCAGCAGCTCGGACAGGGTCTACGAGCAGTACTTC. This translates into CASSSDRVYEQYF.

The J gene is TRBJ2-2, the V gene TRBV27; 8 nucleotides agree with TRBD1. CDR1 is MNHEY and CDR2 is SMNVEV in the germline V gene (reference sequence). The CDR3 extends over 15 amino acids. Unmatched junction bases numbered 9, after V lost 7 bases and J lost 5 bases. CDR3 protein: CASTSGTGWTGELFF. The CDR3, as DNA: TGTGCCAGCACTTCCGGGACAGGATGGACCGGGGAGCTGTTTTTT.

The V call is TRBV2, the J call TRBJ2-6; D is perhaps TRBD1 (5 bases). CDR3 size: 16 residues. V was trimmed by 6 bases and J by 0 bases, leaving 12 bases between them. Germline V gives CDR1 SNHLY, CDR2 FYNNEI. The CDR3 sequence: CASSRPGRSGANVLTF. The CDR3 DNA is TGTGCCAGCAGCCGCCCAGGGCGCTCTGGGGCCAACGTCCTGACTTTC.

CDR3 region: CATSRDRQGYEQYF. CDR3 nucleotides: TGTGCCACCAGCAGAGATCGGCAGGGCTACGAGCAGTACTTC. J is TRBJ2-7 and V is TRBV15; tentatively, D is TRBD1 (5 bases). Trimming stripped 0 bases from V and 3 bases from J, with 9 bases between. This CDR3 spans 14 amino acids. Germline-derived CDR1 and CDR2 are LNHNV and YYDKDF (reference sequence).

The genes are TRBV3-1 (or the pseudogene TRBV3-2) and TRBJ2-1, with TRBD1 matching 10 bases. The CDR3 runs to 15 residues. Unmatched junction bases numbered 4, after V lost 4 bases and J lost 4 bases. Germline CDR1 reads LGHDT; CDR2 reads YNNKEL (reference sequence). The CDR3 loop is CASSRTGGSYNEQFF. Written as DNA, the CDR3 is TGTGCCAGCAGCCGGACAGGGGGGTCATACAATGAGCAGTTCTTC.

The V gene is TRBV20-1, the J gene TRBJ2-7; 8 bases are shared with TRBD2. Germline trimming cut 3 bases from V and 1 base from J; bases unmatched to any gene: 8. The CDR3 runs 15 residues. CDR1 DFQATT and CDR2 SNEGSKA come from the germline V gene (reference sequence). CDR3 protein: CSASGSAGESYEQYF. The CDR3 DNA is TGCAGTGCTAGTGGATCAGCGGGAGAATCCTACGAGCAGTACTTC.

There are a few counts of this clone. This chain joins TRBV7-9 and TRBJ2-1; weak D call: TRBD2 (5 bases). The CDR3 totals 15 residues. CDR1 and CDR2 (germline): SEHNR, FQNEAQ (reference sequence). The V gene lost 2 bases and the J gene lost 0 bases, with 8 bases spanning the gap. The CDR3 nucleotides are TGTGCCAGCAGCTTAACTAGAAGCTCCTACAATGAGCAGTTCTTC. Amino acid sequence: CASSLTRSSYNEQFF.

In the case of this clone: Other nucleotide sequences from this sample produce the same CDR3. The chain combines TRBV9 with TRBJ1-2; TRBD1 might be the D (5 bases). Trimming removed 2 bases from V and 1 base from J, with 6 bases in between. The CDR3 contains 13 residues. The germline V gene encodes CDR1 SGDLS and CDR2 YYNGEE. The chain's CDR3 is CASSVTVNYGYTF. The CDR3 nucleotides read TGTGCCAGCAGCGTGACAGTTAACTATGGCTACACCTTC.

V gene TRBV28 combines with J gene TRBJ1-6; 7 bases agree with TRBD1. CDR1 is MDHEN, CDR2 SYDVKM, per germline. With 3 bases clipped from V and 10 bases from J, the junction kept 9 bases outside the gene matches. The CDR3 contains 15 residues. Written as DNA, the CDR3 is TGTGCCAGCAGTTTGGACCACAGGGGTAGATCACCCCTCCACTTT. Its translation: CASSLDHRGRSPLHF. The variable domain in full, completed from reference TRBV28 and TRBJ1-6, reads DVKVTQSSRYLVKRTGEKVFLECVQDMDHENMFWYRQDPGLGLRLIYFSYDVKMKEKGDIPEGYSVSREKKERFSLILESASTNQTSMYLCASSLDHRGRSPLHFGNGTRLTVT.

The chain is built from TRBV19 and TRBJ1-4; 8 bases agree with TRBD1. From germline, CDR1 is LNHDA and CDR2 SQIVND (reference sequence). V lost 5 bases to trimming and J lost 13 bases; unmatched junction nucleotides: 12. The CDR3 loop spans 14 amino acids. The CDR3 here is CASSASGTGGRLFF. The CDR3 nucleotides read TGTGCCAGTAGTGCCTCCGGGACAGGTGGTAGACTGTTTTTT. The full variable domain, completed using reference TRBV19 and TRBJ1-4, is DGGITQSPKYLFRKEGQNVTLSCEQNLNHDAMYWYRQDPGQGLRLIYYSQIVNDFQKGDIAEGYSVSREKKESFPLTVTSAQKNPTAFYLCASSASGTGGRLFFGSGTQLSVL.